This T cell receptor beta chain was found in a study of cytomegalovirus exposure and HLA in healthy donors. PCR was performed using 60 Vbeta and 13 Jbeta primers. The assay was immunoSEQ multiplex PCR, and TCRdb's table has in-frame clones only and misses some. Of roughly 160,000 clones detected, about three quarters appear once; the ten largest clones hold 3.1%. As for this clone: Its matching antigen is unknown.

Study-level findings and limits: With high specificity and sensitivity, the classifier reportedly diagnosed cytomegalovirus status. In a later analysis, a genetic analysis reported fewer productive-TCR N-insertions in an Asian-associated ancestry cluster than the cohort average.

The germline V gene has CDR1 LGHNA and CDR2 YSLEER. Between the trimmed V and J ends, which lost 3 bases and 3 bases, there was a span of 12 bases. CDR3 size: 15 residues. Sample: PBMCs. The J gene is TRBJ1-5, the V gene TRBV4-3, with D tentatively TRBD1 (5 bases). The sequence was collected from a woman in her forties or fifties in good health and CMV-seropositive. This chain's CDR3 is CASSHSTETNQPQHF. The DNA for the CDR3 is TGCGCCAGCAGCCACTCGACAGAAACCAATCAGCCCCAGCATTTT.